These T cell receptor beta chains were read from a single sample in a study of cytomegalovirus exposure and HLA in healthy donors. The table came from immunoSEQ multiplex PCR; TCRdb's copy has only in-frame clones and leaves some out. Of about 110,000 clones detected, 73% appear once; the ten largest clones hold around 4.5%. Sequencing used PBMCs. The receptor source for this set is a middle-aged woman in good health and CMV-seronegative. Both conserved end residues are part of each CDR3. The D gene is left open where the match is weak. A row's size may be missing; if present it is once, few, many or a size class.

>16|-|TRBV28|-|TRBJ1-4
TGTGCCAGCAACACCCGGCGTCGGGGGACTAATGAAAAACTGTTTTTT
CASNTRRRGTNEKLFF
>12|-|TRBV4-2|-|TRBJ2-5
TGTGCCAGCAGCCCTCCGGGAGAGACCCAGTACTTC
CASSPPGETQYF
>13|-|TRBV25-1|-|TRBJ1-4
TGTGCCAGCAAGGGGGGGACTAATGAAAAACTGTTTTTT
CASKGGTNEKLFF
>18|-|TRBV7-7|TRBD2|TRBJ2-2
TGTGCTAGCAGCTTCGATCAGGGACTAGCGGGGAGGACCGGGGAGCTGTTTTTT
CASSFDQGLAGRTGELFF
>13|-|TRBV29-1|-|TRBJ2-3
TGCAGCGTTGAAGTACAGGGCGCAGATACGCAGTATTTT
CSVEVQGADTQYF
>14|-|TRBV18|-|TRBJ1-1
TGTGCCAGCTCACCACCAACAGGCGACACTGAAGCTTTCTTT
CASSPPTGDTEAFF
>16|-|TRBV7-2|TRBD1|TRBJ1-6
TGTGCCAGCAGCTTATTCGGCAGGGGGGTGGGTTCACCCCTCCACTTT
CASSLFGRGVGSPLHF
>14|-|TRBV4-3|-|TRBJ2-7
TGCGCCAGCAGCCATGTGGGGGCTGGATACGAGCAGTACTTC
CASSHVGAGYEQYF
>16|-|TRBV4-2|-|TRBJ2-1
TGTGCCAGCAGCCAAGAATCTTCCAGGGCCGGGAATGAGCAGTTCTTC
CASSQESSRAGNEQFF
>13|-|TRBV7-7|-|TRBJ2-3
TGTGCCAGCAGCCGGGACTTCGGAGATACGCAGTATTTT
CASSRDFGDTQYF
>13|once|TRBV4-3|-|TRBJ1-5
TGCGCCAGCAGCCAGTCTGCCCTAGGGCCCCAGCATTTT
CASSQSALGPQHF
>14|-|TRBV6-1|TRBD1|TRBJ1-6
TGTGCCAGCAGATCCGGGACAGGGAATTCACCCCTCCACTTT
CASRSGTGNSPLHF
>17|-|TRBV29-1|TRBD2|TRBJ2-1
TGCAGCGTTATACTAGCGGGGGGCCATTGGACCTACAATGAGCAGTTCTTC
CSVILAGGHWTYNEQFF
>16|-|TRBV7-9|TRBD1|TRBJ2-7
TGTGCCAGCAGCTTACCGGGACAGTCGAAATCCTACGAGCAGTACTTC
CASSLPGQSKSYEQYF
>15|-|TRBV11-2|-|TRBJ1-2
TGTGCCAGCAGCTTAGGGTTTTCGGGTAACTATGGCTACACCTTC
CASSLGFSGNYGYTF
>17|-|TRBV5-1|TRBD2|TRBJ2-2
TGCGCCAGCAGCCTAGGACTAGCGGGAGACGACACCGGGGAGCTGTTTTTT
CASSLGLAGDDTGELFF
>17|-|TRBV27|-|TRBJ2-3
TGTGCCAGCAGTTTATCTTCCGTCCGAGTGGGCACAGATACGCAGTATTTT
CASSLSSVRVGTDTQYF
>15|-|TRBV7-2|TRBD1|TRBJ1-2
TGTGCCAGCAGCTGGGACAGGGGGCCCTCCTATGGCTACACCTTC
CASSWDRGPSYGYTF
>14|-|TRBV6-1|-|TRBJ1-4
TGTGCCAGCAGTTGGGGCTGGACTAATGAAAAACTGTTTTTT
CASSWGWTNEKLFF
>16|-|TRBV19|TRBD2|TRBJ2-3
TGTGCCAGTAGTACCGGACTAGCGGGAAGCACAGATACGCAGTATTTT
CASSTGLAGSTDTQYF
>14|-|TRBV11-1|TRBD1|TRBJ2-7
TGTGCCAGCAGCCAATTGACAGGGTACCACGAGCAGTACTTC
CASSQLTGYHEQYF
>16|-|TRBV4-1|-|TRBJ1-6
TGCGCCAGCAGCCAAGATAGACGGAGGGATAATTCACCCCTCCACTTT
CASSQDRRRDNSPLHF
>13|-|TRBV10-2|-|TRBJ2-7
TGCGCCACCGCCCTGAGGGGGAGTGGCGAGCAGTACTTC
CATALRGSGEQYF
>17|-|TRBV5-4|TRBD1|TRBJ2-5
TGTGCCAGCAGCTCTGGGGCCGGGACAGGGGGGGGAGAGACCCAGTACTTC
CASSSGAGTGGGETQYF
>13|-|TRBV5-1|-|TRBJ2-3
TGCGCCAGCAGCTTGGGGCGGGTAGATACGCAGTATTTT
CASSLGRVDTQYF
>13|-|TRBV4-1|-|TRBJ2-7
TGCGCCAGCAGCCAAGATCCCATTAGCGAGCAGTACTTC
CASSQDPISEQYF
>13|-|TRBV9|TRBD1|TRBJ1-1
TGTGCCAGCAGCGTAGGGGGACAGGGTCAAGCTTTCTTT
CASSVGGQGQAFF